This T cell receptor (beta chain) was profiled in a study of T cell responses to AZD1222 COVID-19 vaccine. Method: immunoSEQ multiplex PCR; TCRdb's copy keeps in-frame clones and lacks some. Seen here are about 180,000 clones, approximately 92% observed once, and the top ten hold around 0.98%. CDR3 length: 15 amino acids. Germline values: CDR1 SNHLY, CDR2 FYNNEI. V lost 3 bases, J lost 7 bases, and 6 bases stayed unmatched. The chain uses TRBV2 and TRBJ2-2, with 9 bases matching TRBD1. This receptor was identified in an adult who received the MenACWY meningococcal vaccine as a control. The source material was peripheral blood, sampled 28 days after the second dose of the MenACWY control vaccine. CDR3 coding DNA: TGTGCCAGCAGTGACGGGACAGGGTTGAACGGGGAGCTGTTTTTT. Residues: CASSDGTGLNGELFF.